Listed here are 25 T cell receptor beta chains from one sample, sequenced in a study of T cells in Graves' hyperthyroidism and ophthalmopathy. Researchers amplified the TCR beta CDR3 regions from RNA transcripts. Researchers ran a first-round RT-PCR on the TCR CDR3 using the HTBI primer set. TCRdb used MiXCR to reprocess the multiplex PCR reads, holding one entry per CDR3 protein. This table has under 350,000 distinct CDR3 sequences, over 20% appearing once. Specimen: blood. The receptors derive from a woman in her 50s with Graves' hyperthyroidism.

The V and J genes are TRBV27 and TRBJ2-2, with D possibly being TRBD2 (6 bases). Per the germline V gene, CDR1 is MNHEY and CDR2 is SMNVEV (reference sequence). The V and J ends lost 2 bases and 7 bases respectively, with 11 bases between them. The CDR3 length is 14 residues. The CDR3 nucleotides read TGTGCCAGCAGTTTACGGGGGATCAGCGGGGAGCTGTTTTTT. Its protein is CASSLRGISGELFF.

Ten or more counts support this clonotype. The J gene is TRBJ2-1, the V gene TRBV5-1, with TRBD2 identical over 7 bases. V lost 0 bases and J lost 2; bases outside the gene matches: 2. The length of the CDR3 is 15 residues. CDR1 and CDR2 (germline): SGHRS, YFSETQ. The CDR3 sequence: CASSLDGGTYNEQFF. In DNA form, the CDR3 reads TGCGCCAGCAGCTTGGACGGGGGGACCTACAATGAGCAGTTCTTC.

Many counts were recorded for this clonotype. The genes are TRBV7-9 and TRBJ2-7, with D uncertain. The CDR3 sequence is 12 residues long. Trimming pared 3 bases from V and 4 bases from J, leaving 7 bases between. CDR1 and CDR2 from the germline V gene are SEHNR and FQNEAQ (reference sequence). The CDR3 nucleotides read TGTGCCAGCAGCTTTTCAACTTACGAGCAGTACTTC. Translating it yields CASSFSTYEQYF.

This clonotype has a single count. The junction departs from germline at one end; a sequencing error may be responsible. The chain recombines TRBV6-2 or TRBV6-3 with TRBJ2-3, with 8 bases that match TRBD2. This CDR3 contains 15 residues. Germline lookup yields CDR1 MNHEY and CDR2 SVGEGT. The CDR3: CASSYRLASTGTQYF. The CDR3 DNA reads TGTGCCAGCAGTTACAGACTAGCGAGCACAGGTACGCAGTATTTT.

This clonotype was observed at least ten times. V usage is TRBV28 and J usage is TRBJ2-7, with a tentative D call TRBD1 (6 bases). The CDR3 is 15 residues long. Germline V gene lookup returns CDR1 MDHEN and CDR2 SYDVKM. V gave up 5 bases and J gave up 2 bases, with 16 bases separating them. CDR3: CASSPDGRGTYEQYF. For the CDR3, the DNA is TGTGCCAGCAGTCCCGATGGCAGGGGAACCTACGAGCAGTACTTC.

This clonotype was found many times. This chain uses TRBV7-8 with TRBJ1-3; D is undetermined. Germline assignment: CDR1 SGHVS and CDR2 FQNEAQ. This CDR3 has 16 residues. V was shortened by 1 base and J by 0 bases, with 10 bases between the two germline ends. CDR3 protein: CASSLVDSVSGNTIYF. CDR3 nucleotides: TGTGCCAGCAGCTTAGTCGACTCCGTCTCTGGAAACACCATATATTTT.

This clonotype was detected ten times or more. V usage is TRBV5-8 and J usage is TRBJ2-7; 7 bases match TRBD1. This CDR3 comprises 17 residues. After removal of 0 bases from V and 4 bases from J, the junction contained 13 bases not matched to a gene. Germline values: CDR1 SGHTS, CDR2 YDEGEE. CDR3 sequence reads: CASSLVLGRGSAYEQYF. CDR3 bases: TGTGCCAGCAGCTTGGTGTTGGGCAGGGGGTCGGCATACGAGCAGTACTTC.

This clonotype was seen at least ten times. This chain uses TRBV5-8 with TRBJ2-7; maybe TRBD1 (5 bases). CDR1 is SGHTS, CDR2 YDEGEE, per germline. This CDR3 region has 16 residues. V was pared by 3 bases and J by 6 bases, with 22 bases between. This CDR3 is CASSWVSGARMGEQYF. The CDR3, as DNA: TGTGCCAGCAGCTGGGTGAGTGGGGCTCGAATGGGCGAGCAGTACTTC.

This clonotype was observed a handful of times. This sequence joins TRBV24-1 and TRBJ1-5, with 9 bases that match TRBD1. Germline lookup yields CDR1 KGHDR and CDR2 SFDVKD. The CDR3 is 13 residues long. Losses at the gene ends were 10 bases for V and 5 bases for J; bases not matched to a gene: 5. CDR3 sequence reads: CATGTGGDQPQHF. For the CDR3, the DNA is TGTGCCACAGGTACAGGGGGCGATCAGCCCCAGCATTTT.

This chain links TRBV9 with TRBJ2-3; 8 nucleotides match TRBD1. Germline CDR1 and CDR2: SGDLS and YYNGEE. The V and J ends lost 2 bases and 2 bases, in that order; junction bases with no gene match: 10. This CDR3 has 17 residues. The CDR3 region has the DNA TGTGCCAGCAGCGTGGGCCCCGGACAGGGCCCCACAGATACGCAGTATTTT. This sequence encodes CASSVGPGQGPTDTQYF.

The chain has TRBV19 and TRBJ1-2; possibly TRBD1 for D (5 bases). The CDR3 is 12 residues long. Germline CDR1 reads LNHDA; CDR2 reads SQIVND (reference sequence). Trimming took off 10 bases at V and 4 bases at J, with 13 bases between the two ends. The CDR3 region has the DNA TGTGCCACCAAGGGGCACCTCTATGGCTACACCTTC. Its protein product is CATKGHLYGYTF.

This clonotype has only a few counts. The rearrangement joins TRBV18 to TRBJ1-2; 7 nucleotides line up with TRBD1. CDR1 and CDR2 from the germline V gene are KGHSH and LQKENI. J gave up 6 bases and V 2 bases, and 9 bases lay outside the gene matches. This CDR3 comprises 15 residues. The CDR3 nucleotides are TGTGCCAGCTCACCATCCGCAGGGGGGTACGATGGCTACACCTTC. Amino acid sequence: CASSPSAGGYDGYTF.

The chain combines TRBV6-1 with TRBJ2-4; D gene ambiguous. CDR3 length equals 17 residues. In germline, CDR1 is MNHNS, CDR2 SASEGT. The V gene lost 2 bases and the J gene lost 0 bases, with 14 bases spanning the gap. This CDR3 is CASSETLSPLAKNIQYF. CDR3 in DNA: TGTGCCAGCAGTGAAACTCTTTCTCCTCTAGCCAAAAACATTCAGTACTTC.

The V and J genes are TRBV4-1 and TRBJ1-6; D not resolved. The V end lost 0 bases, the J end lost 6 bases, and 9 bases lay between the germline ends. The length of the CDR3 is 15 residues. CDR1 is MGHRA and CDR2 is YSYEKL in the germline V gene. The CDR3 spells CASSQEEGSNSPLHF. In DNA, the CDR3 is TGCGCCAGCAGCCAAGAGGAGGGAAGTAATTCACCCCTCCACTTT.

The V call is TRBV2, the J call TRBJ1-5; a possible D gene is TRBD1 (5 bases). The V gene's germline CDR1 is SNHLY and CDR2 FYNNEI. V lost 6 bases, J lost 3 bases, and 12 bases lay in between. The CDR3 sequence is 14 residues long. The CDR3 sequence: CASRQGDLNQPQHF. The CDR3 bases are TGTGCCAGCAGGCAGGGAGATCTCAATCAGCCCCAGCATTTT.

This clonotype was counted ten times or more. The chain employs TRBV6-1 and TRBJ1-2; TRBD1 agrees at 8 bases. In germline, CDR1 is MNHNS, CDR2 SASEGT. J gave up 0 bases and V 5 bases, and 5 bases lay outside the gene matches. The CDR3 loop spans 15 amino acids. As DNA, the CDR3 is TGTGCCAGCAGTAAAGACAGGGGAGCTAACTATGGCTACACCTTC. It yields the protein CASSKDRGANYGYTF.

This sequence joins TRBV6-2 or TRBV6-3 and TRBJ2-6; D is possibly TRBD1 (6 bases). The germline CDR1 and CDR2 sequences are MNHEY and SVGEGT. Trimming left V 7 bases short and J 0 bases short, with 13 bases between. The CDR3 is 16 amino acids. The CDR3 DNA reads TGTGCCAGCAAACAGGGCCATAGCTCTGGGGCCAACGTCCTGACTTTC. It specifies CASKQGHSSGANVLTF.

The chain links TRBV30 to TRBJ1-1; TRBD1 agrees at 9 bases. Germline V gene data show CDR1 as GTSNPN and CDR2 as SVGIG (reference sequence). This CDR3 spans 15 amino acids. Trimming at V came to 3 bases and at J to 0 bases, leaving 5 bases not matched to a gene. CDR3 sequence (DNA): TGTGCCTGGAGCAAGACAGGGGGAATGAACACTGAAGCTTTCTTT. Its protein is CAWSKTGGMNTEAFF. Supplemented by reference TRBV30 and TRBJ1-1, the full variable domain reads SQTIHQWPATLVQPVGSPLSLECTVEGTSNPNLYWYRQAAGRGLQLLFYSVGIGQISSEVPQNLSASRPQDRQFILSSKKLLLSDSGFYLCAWSKTGGMNTEAFFGQGTRLTVV.

V gene TRBV11-2 combines with J gene TRBJ2-2, with 10 bases fitting TRBD1. Germline CDR1 reads SGHAT; CDR2 reads FQNNGV. V gave up 6 bases and J gave up 7 bases; unmatched junction bases: 11. This CDR3 is built from 16 residues. This chain's CDR3 is CASSFTGTGVVGELFF. The CDR3 region has the DNA TGTGCCAGCAGTTTCACCGGGACAGGGGTAGTCGGGGAGCTGTTTTTT.

This clonotype was seen ten or more times. The V and J genes are TRBV5-1 and TRBJ1-2; D is unclear. Trimming removed 4 bases at V and 4 bases at J, with 14 bases between. Per germline, CDR1 SGHRS and CDR2 YFSETQ. This CDR3 comprises 14 residues. The CDR3 DNA sequence: TGCGCCAGCAGCGCGATGGGAGGGAGCTATGGCTACACCTTC. This translates into CASSAMGGSYGYTF. Together with reference TRBV5-1 and TRBJ1-2, the CDR3 gives the full variable domain: KAGVTQTPRYLIKTRGQQVTLSCSPISGHRSVSWYQQTPGQGLQFLFEYFSETQRNKGNFPGRFSGRQFSNSRSEMNVSTLELGDSALYLCASSAMGGSYGYTFGSGTRLTVV.

This clonotype was counted ten times or more. The chain couples TRBV18 to TRBJ1-2, with TRBD1 as a possible D gene (5 bases). Germline values: CDR1 KGHSH, CDR2 LQKENI. The CDR3 covers 13 residues. Trimming removed 8 bases from V and 8 bases from J, with 18 bases in between. As DNA, the CDR3 is TGTGCCAGCACCGCAGGGATTGGCGGCGGCTACACCTTC. Translating gives CASTAGIGGGYTF.

The V call is TRBV29-1, the J call TRBJ2-7; 11 positions match TRBD1. V lost 6 bases to trimming and J lost 5 bases; unmatched junction nucleotides: 0. Germline values: CDR1 SQVTM, CDR2 ANQGSEA. This CDR3 has 11 residues. The CDR3 bases are TGCAGCGTGGGACAGGGGGACGAGCAGTACTTC. Translation: CSVGQGDEQYF.

In its sample, this clonotype was seen a few times. CDR3 region: CSAPLGASGNNEQFF. The CDR3 nucleotides are TGCAGTGCTCCCCTCGGGGCTAGCGGAAACAATGAGCAGTTCTTC. The chain links TRBV20-1 to TRBJ2-1; TRBD2 agrees at 7 bases. The trim removed 5 bases at V and 5 bases at J, leaving 12 bases unmatched. This CDR3 spans 15 amino acids. Germline CDR1 and CDR2: DFQATT and SNEGSKA (reference sequence).

This clonotype was observed many times. The genes are TRBV11-3 and TRBJ2-1; 8 bases are shared with TRBD2. Germline V gene lookup returns CDR1 SGHNT and CDR2 YENEEA. With V trimmed by 1 base and J by 10 bases, 6 bases remained unmatched. The CDR3 spans 14 residues. Here the CDR3 reads CASSLVRGGGEQFF. CDR3 nucleotide sequence: TGTGCCAGCAGCTTAGTCCGGGGGGGTGGGGAGCAGTTCTTC.

The chain links TRBV24-1 to TRBJ2-5; maybe TRBD1 (5 bases). Germline V gene sequence: CDR1 KGHDR, CDR2 SFDVKD. Between the trimmed V and J ends, which lost 4 bases and 3 bases, there was a span of 11 bases. The CDR3 has 14 residues. The CDR3 DNA is TGTGCCACCAGTGAAACCAGGGTCGAAGAGACCCAGTACTTC. Translating it yields CATSETRVEETQYF.